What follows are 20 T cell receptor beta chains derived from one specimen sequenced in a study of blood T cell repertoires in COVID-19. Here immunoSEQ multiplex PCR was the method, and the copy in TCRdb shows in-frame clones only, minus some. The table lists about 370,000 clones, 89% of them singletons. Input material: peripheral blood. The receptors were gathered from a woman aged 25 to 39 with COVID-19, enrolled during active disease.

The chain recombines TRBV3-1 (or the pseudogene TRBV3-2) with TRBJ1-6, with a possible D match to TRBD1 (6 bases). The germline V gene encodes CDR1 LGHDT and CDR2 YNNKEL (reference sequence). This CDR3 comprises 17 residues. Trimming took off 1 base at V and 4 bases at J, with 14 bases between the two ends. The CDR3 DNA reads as TGTGCCAGCAGCCAAGGCCCCACGACAGGTTATAATTCACCCCTCCACTTT. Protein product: CASSQGPTTGYNSPLHF.

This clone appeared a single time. The chain's CDR3 is CASSQRSRTGLDEQFF. The CDR3 DNA sequence: TGCGCCAGCAGTCAACGATCCAGGACAGGGTTGGATGAGCAGTTCTTC. The rearrangement joins TRBV4-3 to TRBJ2-1; 8 bases fit TRBD1. This CDR3 region has 16 residues. Germline V gene lookup returns CDR1 LGHNA and CDR2 YSLEER. Trimming at V came to 6 bases and at J to 8 bases, leaving 15 bases not matched to a gene.

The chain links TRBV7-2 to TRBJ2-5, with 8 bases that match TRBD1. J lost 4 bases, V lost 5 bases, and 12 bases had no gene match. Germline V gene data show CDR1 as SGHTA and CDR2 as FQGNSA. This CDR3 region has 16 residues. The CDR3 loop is CASSPSGGATTETQYF. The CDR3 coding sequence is TGTGCCAGCAGCCCCTCAGGGGGCGCCACCACAGAGACCCAGTACTTC.

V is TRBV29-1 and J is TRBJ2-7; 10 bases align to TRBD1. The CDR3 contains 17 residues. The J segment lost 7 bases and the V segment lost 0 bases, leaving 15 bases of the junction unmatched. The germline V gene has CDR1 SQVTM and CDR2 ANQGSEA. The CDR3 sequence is CSVEDRGDRGFKLEQYF. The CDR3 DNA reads TGCAGCGTTGAAGATCGGGGGGACAGGGGCTTCAAGCTTGAGCAGTACTTC.

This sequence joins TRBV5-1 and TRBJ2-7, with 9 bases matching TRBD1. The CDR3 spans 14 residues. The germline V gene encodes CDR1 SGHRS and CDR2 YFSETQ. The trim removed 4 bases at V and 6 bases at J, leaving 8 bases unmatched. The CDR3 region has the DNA TGCGCCAGCAGCGGACAGGGGTTGGTTGGCGAGCAGTACTTC. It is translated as CASSGQGLVGEQYF.

The CDR3 spells CASSFGLAGALETQYF. For the CDR3, the DNA is TGTGCCAGCAGCTTCGGACTAGCGGGAGCCCTCGAGACCCAGTACTTC. The chain recombines TRBV7-9 with TRBJ2-5, with 13 bases aligning to TRBD2. V dropped 3 bases and J dropped 5; count of bases not matched to a gene: 6. The germline gives CDR1 SEHNR, CDR2 FQNEAQ (reference sequence). CDR3 length equals 16 residues.

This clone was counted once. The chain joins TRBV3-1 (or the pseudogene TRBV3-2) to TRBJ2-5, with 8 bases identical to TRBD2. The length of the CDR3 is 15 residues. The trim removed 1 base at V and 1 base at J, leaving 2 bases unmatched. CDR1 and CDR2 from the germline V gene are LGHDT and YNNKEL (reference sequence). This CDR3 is CASSQVSGVQETQYF. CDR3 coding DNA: TGTGCCAGCAGCCAAGTTAGCGGGGTCCAAGAGACCCAGTACTTC.

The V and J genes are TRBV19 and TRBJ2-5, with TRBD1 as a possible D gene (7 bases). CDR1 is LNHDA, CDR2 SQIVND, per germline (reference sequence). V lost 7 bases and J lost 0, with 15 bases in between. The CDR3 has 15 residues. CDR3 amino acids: CASTSRGDYQETQYF. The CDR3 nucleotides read TGTGCCAGTACTAGCAGGGGGGATTACCAAGAGACCCAGTACTTC. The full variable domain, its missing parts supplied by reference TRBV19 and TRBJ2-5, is DGGITQSPKYLFRKEGQNVTLSCEQNLNHDAMYWYRQDPGQGLRLIYYSQIVNDFQKGDIAEGYSVSREKKESFPLTVTSAQKNPTAFYLCASTSRGDYQETQYFGPGTRLLVL.

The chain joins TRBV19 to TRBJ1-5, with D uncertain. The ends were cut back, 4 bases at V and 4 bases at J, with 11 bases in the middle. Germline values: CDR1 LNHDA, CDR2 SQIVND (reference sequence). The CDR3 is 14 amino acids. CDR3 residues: CASSTARGNQPQHF. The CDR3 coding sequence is TGTGCCAGTAGTACCGCCCGGGGAAATCAGCCCCAGCATTTT.

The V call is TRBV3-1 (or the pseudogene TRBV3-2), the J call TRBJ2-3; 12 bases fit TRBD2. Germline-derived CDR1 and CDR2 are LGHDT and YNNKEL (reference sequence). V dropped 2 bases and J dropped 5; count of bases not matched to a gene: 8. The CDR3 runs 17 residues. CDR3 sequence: CASSQSLAGGSGDTQYF. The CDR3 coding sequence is TGTGCCAGCAGCCAAAGCCTAGCGGGGGGGTCGGGAGATACGCAGTATTTT.

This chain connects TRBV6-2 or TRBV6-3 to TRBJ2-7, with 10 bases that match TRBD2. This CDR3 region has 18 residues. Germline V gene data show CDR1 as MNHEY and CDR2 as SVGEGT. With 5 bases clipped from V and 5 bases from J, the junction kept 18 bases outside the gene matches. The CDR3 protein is CASSHADRVAGGYHEQYV. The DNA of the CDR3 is TGTGCCAGCAGTCACGCAGACAGGGTAGCGGGAGGTTACCACGAGCAGTACGTC.

CDR3 in amino acids: CASSEARGVGTEAFF. The CDR3 DNA reads as TGTGCCAGCAGTGAAGCCCGCGGGGTAGGTACTGAAGCTTTCTTT. The chain uses TRBV2 and TRBJ1-1; D is uncertain. The CDR3 extends over 15 amino acids. V was cut by 0 bases and J by 5 bases, with 13 bases left in between. The germline V gene has CDR1 SNHLY and CDR2 FYNNEI. Supplemented by reference TRBV2 and TRBJ1-1, the full variable domain reads EPEVTQTPSHQVTQMGQEVILRCVPISNHLYFYWYRQILGQKVEFLVSFYNNEISEKSEIFDDQFSVERPDGSNFTLKIRSTKLEDSAMYFCASSEARGVGTEAFFGQGTRLTVV.

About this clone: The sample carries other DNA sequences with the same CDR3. Here the CDR3 reads CASSQDQGLNTEAFF. CDR3 DNA sequence: TGCGCCAGCAGCCAAGATCAGGGGTTGAACACTGAAGCTTTCTTT. The V call is TRBV4-3, the J call TRBJ1-1; tentative D call: TRBD1 (6 bases). This CDR3 has 15 amino acids. V lost 0 bases and J 0 bases, leaving 8 bases between the germline ends. Looked up from germline, CDR1 is LGHNA and CDR2 is YSLEER.

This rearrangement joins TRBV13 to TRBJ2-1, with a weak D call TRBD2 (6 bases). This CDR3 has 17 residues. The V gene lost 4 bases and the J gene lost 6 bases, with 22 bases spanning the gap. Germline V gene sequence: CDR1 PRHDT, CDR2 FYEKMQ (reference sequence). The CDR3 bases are TGTGCCAGCAGCTCCCACCTCGGGACTGGATCATCCAATGAGCAGTTCTTC. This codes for CASSSHLGTGSSNEQFF.

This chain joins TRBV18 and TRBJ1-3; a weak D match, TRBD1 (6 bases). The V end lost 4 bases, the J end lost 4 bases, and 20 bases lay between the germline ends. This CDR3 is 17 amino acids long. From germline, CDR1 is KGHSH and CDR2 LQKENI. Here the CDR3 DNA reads TGTGCCAGCTCACAGACTTCCGGGACAACCAACGGAAACACCATATATTTT. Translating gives CASSQTSGTTNGNTIYF.

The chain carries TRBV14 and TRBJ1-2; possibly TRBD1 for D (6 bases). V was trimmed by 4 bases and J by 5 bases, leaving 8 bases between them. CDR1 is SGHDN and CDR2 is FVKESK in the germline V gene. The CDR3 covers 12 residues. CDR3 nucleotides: TGTGCCAGCAGCCCCACAGGGTATGGCTACACCTTC. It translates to CASSPTGYGYTF.

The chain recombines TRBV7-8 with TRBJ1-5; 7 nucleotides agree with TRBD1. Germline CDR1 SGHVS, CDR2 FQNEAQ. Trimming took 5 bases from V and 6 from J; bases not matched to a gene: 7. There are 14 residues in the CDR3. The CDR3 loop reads CASSPDRVRQPQHF. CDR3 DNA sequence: TGTGCCAGCAGCCCTGACAGGGTACGTCAGCCCCAGCATTTT.

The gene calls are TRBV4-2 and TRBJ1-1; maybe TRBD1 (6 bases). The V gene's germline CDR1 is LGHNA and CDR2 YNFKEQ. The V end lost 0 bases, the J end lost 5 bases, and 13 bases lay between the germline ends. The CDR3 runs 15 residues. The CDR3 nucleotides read TGTGCCAGCAGCCAAGAACTTGCAGGGGAAACTGAAGCTTTCTTT. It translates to CASSQELAGETEAFF.

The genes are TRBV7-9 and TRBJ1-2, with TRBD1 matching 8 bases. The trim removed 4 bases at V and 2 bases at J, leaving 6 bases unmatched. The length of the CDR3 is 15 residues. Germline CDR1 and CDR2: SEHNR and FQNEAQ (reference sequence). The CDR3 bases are TGTGCCAGCAGCTCTGACAGGGGCCAGAACTATGGCTACACCTTC. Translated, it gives CASSSDRGQNYGYTF.

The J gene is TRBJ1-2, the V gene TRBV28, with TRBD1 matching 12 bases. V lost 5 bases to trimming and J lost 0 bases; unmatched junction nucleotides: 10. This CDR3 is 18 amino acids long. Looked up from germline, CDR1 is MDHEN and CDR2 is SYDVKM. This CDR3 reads CASSRTGTGGDSNYGYTF. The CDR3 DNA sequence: TGTGCCAGCAGTCGAACCGGGACAGGGGGCGATTCTAACTATGGCTACACCTTC.